Given below is one TCR beta chain in context. These data are taken from a study of blood T cell repertoires in COVID-19. Study-wide context: Italy, Spain and the United States were the sources of the convalescent and acute COVID-19 samples.

TCRdb's copy holds only in-frame clones and misses some; the assay was immunoSEQ multiplex PCR. The table has roughly 120,000 clones, around 90% seen once. The germline V gene encodes CDR1 LNHDA and CDR2 SQIVND (reference sequence). The CDR3 contains 15 residues. Trimming cost V 5 bases and J 4 bases, with 17 bases left between them. This sequence originates from a woman aged 45-60 years with acute or convalescent COVID-19. The sequenced sample consisted of peripheral blood. The rearrangement links TRBV19 to TRBJ2-5, with D perhaps TRBD2 (7 bases). The CDR3 DNA is TGTGCCAGTAGTCCTTCGCGGGGGCTGACAGAGACCCAGTACTTC. Its translation is CASSPSRGLTETQYF.